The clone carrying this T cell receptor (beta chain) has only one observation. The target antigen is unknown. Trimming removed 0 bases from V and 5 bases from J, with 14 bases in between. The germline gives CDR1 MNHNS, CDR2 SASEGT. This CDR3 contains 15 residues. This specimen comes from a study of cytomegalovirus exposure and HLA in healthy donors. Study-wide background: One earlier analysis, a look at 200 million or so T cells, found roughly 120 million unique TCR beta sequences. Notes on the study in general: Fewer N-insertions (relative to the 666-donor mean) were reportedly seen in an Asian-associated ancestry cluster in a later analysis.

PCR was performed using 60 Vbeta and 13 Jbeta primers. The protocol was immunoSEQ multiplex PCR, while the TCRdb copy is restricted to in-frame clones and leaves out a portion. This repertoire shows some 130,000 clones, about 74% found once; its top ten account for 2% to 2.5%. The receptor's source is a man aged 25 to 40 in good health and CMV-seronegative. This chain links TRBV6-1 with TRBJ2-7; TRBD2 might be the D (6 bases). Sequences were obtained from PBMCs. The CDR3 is CASSEALAWVHEQYF. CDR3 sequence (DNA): TGTGCCAGCAGTGAAGCGCTAGCGTGGGTTCACGAGCAGTACTTC.